The clone carrying this T cell receptor beta chain came up a few times. What it binds is unknown. Template input was genomic DNA from bulk tumor (about 640 ng per sample). Several spatially distant biopsies were obtained per primary tumor intraoperatively. Curative surgery was undertaken by patients, who had untreated, newly diagnosed non-small cell lung cancer. The data are from a study of immune heterogeneity within non-small cell lung tumors. Study findings and constraints: High-frequency clones unique to single sites coexisted with identical dominant CDR3 beta clonotypes that recurred across tumor sites within a patient.

Amplification of TCR beta CDR3 was performed by multiplex PCR with 32 V and 13 J primers. Each CDR3 protein gets one entry after TCRdb re-called the multiplex PCR reads with MiXCR. The data hold roughly 3,000 distinct CDR3 sequences, with 45% observed a single time. This CDR3 has 14 residues. Germline CDR1 is LGHNA and CDR2 is YNFKEQ. Losses at the gene ends were 3 bases for V and 7 bases for J; bases not matched to a gene: 9. V and J are TRBV4-2 and TRBJ2-7, with 7 bases lining up with TRBD1. The clonotype was recovered from an older woman with non-small cell lung cancer. The sample comprised lung tumor tissue. CDR3 region: CASSQGPQGDEQYF. The CDR3 DNA reads TGTGCCAGCAGCCAGGGCCCCCAGGGGGATGAGCAGTACTTC.